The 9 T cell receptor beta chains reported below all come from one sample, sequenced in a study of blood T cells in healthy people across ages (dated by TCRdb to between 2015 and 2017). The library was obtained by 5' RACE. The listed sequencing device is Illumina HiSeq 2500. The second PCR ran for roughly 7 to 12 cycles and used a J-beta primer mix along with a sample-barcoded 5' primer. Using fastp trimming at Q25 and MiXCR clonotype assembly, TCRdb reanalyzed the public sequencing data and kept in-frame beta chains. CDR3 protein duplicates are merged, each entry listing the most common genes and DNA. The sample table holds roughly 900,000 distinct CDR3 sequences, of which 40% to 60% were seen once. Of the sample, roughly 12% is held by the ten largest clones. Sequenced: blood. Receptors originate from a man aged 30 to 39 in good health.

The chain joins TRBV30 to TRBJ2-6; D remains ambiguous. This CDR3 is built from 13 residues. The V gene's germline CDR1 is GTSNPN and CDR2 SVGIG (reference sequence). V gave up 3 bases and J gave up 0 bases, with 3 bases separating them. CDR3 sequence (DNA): TGTGCCTGGAGCAGCTCTGGGGCCAACGTCCTGACTTTC. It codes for CAWSSSGANVLTF.

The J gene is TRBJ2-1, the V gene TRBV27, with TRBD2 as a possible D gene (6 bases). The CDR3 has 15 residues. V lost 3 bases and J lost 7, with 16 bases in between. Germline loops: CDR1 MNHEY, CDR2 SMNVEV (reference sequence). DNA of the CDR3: TGTGCCAGCAGTTTGTGGAGGGTGAGGCTTAATGAGCAGTTCTTC. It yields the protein CASSLWRVRLNEQFF.

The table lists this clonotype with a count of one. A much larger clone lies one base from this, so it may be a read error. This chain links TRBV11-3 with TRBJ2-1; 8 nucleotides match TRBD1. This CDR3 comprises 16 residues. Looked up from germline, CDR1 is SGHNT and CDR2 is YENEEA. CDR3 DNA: TGTGCCAGCAGCTTAACTGCAGGGGGCTCCTACAATAAGCAGTTCTTC. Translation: CASSLTAGGSYNKQFF.

Here the CDR3 DNA reads TGCAGTGCTGGGCTAGCGGGGATCTCCTACGAGCAGTACTTC. Translation: CSAGLAGISYEQYF. V is TRBV20-1 and J is TRBJ2-7; 9 positions match TRBD2. V dropped 5 bases and J dropped 0; count of bases not matched to a gene: 5. There are 14 residues in the CDR3. Germline loops: CDR1 DFQATT, CDR2 SNEGSKA (reference sequence).

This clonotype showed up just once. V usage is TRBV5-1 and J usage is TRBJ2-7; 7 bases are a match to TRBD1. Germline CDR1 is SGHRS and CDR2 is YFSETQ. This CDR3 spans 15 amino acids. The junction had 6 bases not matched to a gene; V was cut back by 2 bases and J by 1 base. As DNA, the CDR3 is TGCGCCAGCAGCTTCGACGGACAGGAATCCTACGAGCAGTACTTC. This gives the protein CASSFDGQESYEQYF.

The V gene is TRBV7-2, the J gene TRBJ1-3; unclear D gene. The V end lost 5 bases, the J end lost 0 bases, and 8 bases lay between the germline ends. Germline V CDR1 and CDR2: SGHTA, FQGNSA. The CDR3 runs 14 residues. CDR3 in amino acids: CASSRASSGNTIYF. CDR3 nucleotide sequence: TGTGCCAGCAGCCGGGCGTCCTCTGGAAACACCATATATTTT.

The CDR3 sequence is CASSLEVVGSPLHF. Here the CDR3 DNA reads TGCGCCAGCAGCTTGGAGGTCGTTGGTTCACCCCTCCACTTT. The chain carries TRBV5-1 and TRBJ1-6; D ambiguous. V was shortened by 0 bases and J by 9 bases, with 10 bases between the two germline ends. The V gene's germline CDR1 is SGHRS and CDR2 YFSETQ. The length of the CDR3 is 14 residues.

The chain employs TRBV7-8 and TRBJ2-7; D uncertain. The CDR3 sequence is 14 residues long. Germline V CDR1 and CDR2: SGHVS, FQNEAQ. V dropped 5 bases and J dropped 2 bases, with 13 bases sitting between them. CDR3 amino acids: CASSPPHSPYEQYF. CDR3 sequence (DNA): TGTGCCAGCAGCCCCCCCCACAGCCCCTACGAGCAGTACTTC. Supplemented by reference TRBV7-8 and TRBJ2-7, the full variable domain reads GAGVSQSPRYKVAKRGQDVALRCDPISGHVSLFWYQQALGQGPEFLTYFQNEAQLDKSGLPSDRFFAERPEGSVSTLKIQRTQQEDSAVYLCASSPPHSPYEQYFGPGTRLTVT.

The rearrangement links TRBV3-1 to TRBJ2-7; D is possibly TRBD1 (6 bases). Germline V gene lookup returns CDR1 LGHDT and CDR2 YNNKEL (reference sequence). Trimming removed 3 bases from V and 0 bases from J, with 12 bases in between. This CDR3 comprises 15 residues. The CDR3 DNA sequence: TGTGCCAGCAGCCATGGTGGGGGCCTCTCCTACGAGCAGTACTTC. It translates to CASSHGGGLSYEQYF.